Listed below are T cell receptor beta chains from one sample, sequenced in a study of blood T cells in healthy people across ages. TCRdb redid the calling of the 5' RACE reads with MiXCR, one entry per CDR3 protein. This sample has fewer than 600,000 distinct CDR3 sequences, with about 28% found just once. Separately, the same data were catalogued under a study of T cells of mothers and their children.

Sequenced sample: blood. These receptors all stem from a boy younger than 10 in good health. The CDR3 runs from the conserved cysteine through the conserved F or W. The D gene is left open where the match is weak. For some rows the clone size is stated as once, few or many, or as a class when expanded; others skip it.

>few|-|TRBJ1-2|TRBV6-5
TGTGCCAGCAGTTACTCGGGGGTCGGGGGCTACACCTTC
CASSYSGVGGYTF
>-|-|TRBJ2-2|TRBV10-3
TGTGCCATCAGTGTTTTTAACACCGGGGAGCTGTTTTTT
CAISVFNTGELFF
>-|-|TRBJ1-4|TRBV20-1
TGCAGTCCTCAGTCTCGGAACGCAACTAATGAAAAACTGTTTTTT
CSPQSRNATNEKLFF
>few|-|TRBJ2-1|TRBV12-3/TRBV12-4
TGTGCCAGCAGTTTCGGGACACGAATCTCTGATGAGCAGTTCTTC
CASSFGTRISDEQFF
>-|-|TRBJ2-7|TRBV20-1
TGCAGTGCTAGGCAGACTCGGCGGGATAGGATCGGCGAGCAGTACTTC
CSARQTRRDRIGEQYF
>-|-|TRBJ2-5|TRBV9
TGTGCCAGCAGCGTAGTAGGGGACCAAGAGACCCAGTACTTC
CASSVVGDQETQYF
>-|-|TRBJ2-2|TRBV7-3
TGTGCCAGCAGCTTAATGTCTATCGGGCCGGGGAACACCGGGGAGCTGTTTTTT
CASSLMSIGPGNTGELFF
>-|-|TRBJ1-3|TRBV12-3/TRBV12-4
TGTGCCAGCAGTTTATCAGGGAACGGAAACACCATATATTTT
CASSLSGNGNTIYF
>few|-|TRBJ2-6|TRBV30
TGTGCCTGGAGTCTTAGGGTCTCTGGGGCCAACGTCCTGACTTTC
CAWSLRVSGANVLTF
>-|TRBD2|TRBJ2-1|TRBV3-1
TGTGCCAGCAGCCAAGAGCCTAGCGGTTATTACAATGAGCAGTTCTTC
CASSQEPSGYYNEQFF
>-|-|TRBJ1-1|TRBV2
TGTGCCAGCAGTGGCCAGGGGCACGAAGCTTTCTTT
CASSGQGHEAFF
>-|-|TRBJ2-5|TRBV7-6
TGTGCCAGCAGTCCTAAATACTGGGGGACCCAGTACTTC
CASSPKYWGTQYF
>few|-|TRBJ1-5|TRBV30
TGTGCCTGGAGTAGAGGGGGACCCAATCAGCCCCAGCATTTT
CAWSRGGPNQPQHF
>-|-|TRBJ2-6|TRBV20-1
TGCAGTGCTAGGGGGGTAGCTGGGGCCAACGTCCTGACTTTC
CSARGVAGANVLTF
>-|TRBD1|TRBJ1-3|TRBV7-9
TGTGCCAGCAGCCCCCGGCGGCAGGGGGCAGACACCATATATTTT
CASSPRRQGADTIYF
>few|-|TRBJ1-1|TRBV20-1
TGCAGTGCTAGGAAAGAGGGGCGGGACACTGAAGCTTTCTTT
CSARKEGRDTEAFF
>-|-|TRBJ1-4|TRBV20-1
TGCAGTGCTACCCCGGGACTCGAGAAACTGTTTTTT
CSATPGLEKLFF
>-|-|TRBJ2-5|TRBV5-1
TGCGCCAGCAGCTTGAACCCCGGGGAGACCCAGTACTTC
CASSLNPGETQYF
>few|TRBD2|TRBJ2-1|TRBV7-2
TGTGCCAGCAGCCCTAGAGGCGGGAGGCCTTACAATGAGCAGTTCTTC
CASSPRGGRPYNEQFF
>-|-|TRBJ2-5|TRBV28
TGTGCCAGCAGAGTACAGGGTGAGGAAACCGAGTACTTC
CASRVQGEETEYF
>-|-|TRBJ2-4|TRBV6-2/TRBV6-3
TGTGCCAGCAGACCGGACTACCAGAGTAACATTCAGTACTTC
CASRPDYQSNIQYF
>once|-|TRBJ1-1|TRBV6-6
TGTGCCAGCAGTCGACTGTCCCGGGACACTGAAGCTTTCTTT
CASSRLSRDTEAFF
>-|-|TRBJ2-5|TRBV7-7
TGTGCCAGCAGCCCTGGACAGAGGAGTACCCAGTACTTC
CASSPGQRSTQYF
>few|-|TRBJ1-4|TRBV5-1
TGCGCCAGCAGCACGGACCCCTCAACTAATGAAAAACTGTTTTTT
CASSTDPSTNEKLFF
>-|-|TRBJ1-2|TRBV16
TGTGCCAGCAGCCCCCGGGAGGGCTACACCTTC
CASSPREGYTF
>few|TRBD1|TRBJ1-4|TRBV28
TGTGCCAGCAGTTTTGTGGACAGGGGAGGCGAAAAACTGTTTTTT
CASSFVDRGGEKLFF
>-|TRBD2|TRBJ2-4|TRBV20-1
TGCAGTGCTAGAGACTCTAGCGGGGGGCCCAAAAACATTCAGTACTTC
CSARDSSGGPKNIQYF
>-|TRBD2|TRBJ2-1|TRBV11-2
TGTGCCATCTGGCGGAGCGGGAGTAGGGATGAGCAGTTCTTC
CAIWRSGSRDEQFF
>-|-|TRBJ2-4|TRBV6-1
TGTGCCAGCAGATCGACAGCCATTCAGTACTTC
CASRSTAIQYF
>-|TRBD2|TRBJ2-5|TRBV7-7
TGTGCTAGCAGCATCGGGACTAGCCAACAAGAGACCCAGTACTTC
CASSIGTSQQETQYF
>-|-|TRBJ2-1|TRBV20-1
TGCAGTGCTGCTCCAAGCGGTCACTCCTACAATGAGCAGTTCTTC
CSAAPSGHSYNEQFF
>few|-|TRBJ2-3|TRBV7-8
TGCGCCAGCAGCTTAGTCCCACGGGGACCAGGGGGCACAGATACGCAGTATTTT
CASSLVPRGPGGTDTQYF
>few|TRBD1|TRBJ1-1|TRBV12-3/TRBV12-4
TGTGCCAGCAGTCCCCAACAGGGGGGTGACACTGAAGCTTTCTTT
CASSPQQGGDTEAFF
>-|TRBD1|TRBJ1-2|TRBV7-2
TGTGCCAGCAGCTTTTTTTTAACAGGGGGTGGCTACACCTTC
CASSFFLTGGGYTF
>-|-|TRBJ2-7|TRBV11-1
TGTGCCAGCAGCCTCAATGGGGGCGGAACCTACGAGCAGTACTTC
CASSLNGGGTYEQYF
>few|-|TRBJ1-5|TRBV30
TGTGCCTGGAGTGTCGCGGGAAATAGCAATCAGCCCCAGCATTTT
CAWSVAGNSNQPQHF
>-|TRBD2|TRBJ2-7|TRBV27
TGTGCCAGCAAAAGGACTAGCGGCCTCAACTCCTACGAGCAGTACTTC
CASKRTSGLNSYEQYF
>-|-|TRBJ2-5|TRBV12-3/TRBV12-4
TGTGCCAGCGGCGGACAGTACCAAGAGACCCAGTACTTC
CASGGQYQETQYF
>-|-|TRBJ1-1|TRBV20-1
TGCAGTGCTAGAAACAGGGAGTATTACACTGAAGCTTTCTTT
CSARNREYYTEAFF
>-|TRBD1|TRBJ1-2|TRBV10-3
TGTGCCATCAGTGGCACGGACAGGGGCTATGGCTACACCTTC
CAISGTDRGYGYTF
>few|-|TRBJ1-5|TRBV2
TGTGCCAGCAGTAGTAGGGGGGTTAGCAATCAGCCCCAGCATTTT
CASSSRGVSNQPQHF